The sequence of this TCR beta chain was determined in a study of technical replicates of blood from several donors. The CDR3 is made up of 14 amino acids. From germline, CDR1 is KGHSH and CDR2 LQKENI. The V and J ends lost 3 bases and 4 bases respectively, with 11 bases between them. Some clones are missing from TCRdb's copy, which holds only in-frame ones; the method was immunoSEQ multiplex PCR. Of 55,000 to 75,000 clones detected, roughly 94% appear once; the ten largest clones hold about 3%. This chain uses TRBV18 with TRBJ2-3; perhaps TRBD1 as D (6 bases). Sequencing was carried out using PBMCs. This clonotype originated in a human donor in good health. Some clones in this sample may be carry-over from other donors' samples. The CDR3 DNA is TGTGCCAGCTCACCCAACAGGGACGCAGATACGCAGTATTTT. Residues: CASSPNRDADTQYF. The full variable domain, rest sourced from reference TRBV18 and TRBJ2-3, is NAGVMQNPRHLVRRRGQEARLRCSPMKGHSHVYWYRQLPEEGLKFMVYLQKENIIDESGMPKERFSAEFPKEGPSILRIQQVVRGDSAAYFCASSPNRDADTQYFGPGTRLTVL.